Presented here are 15 T cell receptor beta chains from one specimen sequenced in a study of cytomegalovirus exposure and HLA in healthy donors (dated by TCRdb to the late 2010s). Libraries were made using the immunoSEQ multiplex PCR assay. For the multiplex PCR, a mixture combining 60 forward primers for TCR Vbeta segments and 13 reverse primers for TCR Jbeta segments was used. Held by TCRdb, this immuneACCESS table contains in-frame sequences only and omits some clones. Under half of the omission traces to an unresolved V gene where checked; the cause of the rest is unknown. This sample comprises tens of thousands of clones, 74% of them detected only once. The top ten hold 10% to 12% of the sample. The specimen sequenced was PBMCs. Receptors originate from a human donor in good health.

The chain links TRBV4-1 to TRBJ2-5; TRBD1 agrees at 8 bases. CDR3 length equals 15 residues. Unmatched junction bases numbered 8, after V lost 3 bases and J lost 5 bases. From germline, CDR1 is MGHRA and CDR2 YSYEKL. In DNA, the CDR3 is TGCGCCAGCAGCCAGGAAACAGGGGGTTATGAGACCCAGTACTTC. As protein: CASSQETGGYETQYF.

In this sample, this clone turned up a few times. This chain links TRBV29-1 with TRBJ1-3; D gene unclear. The CDR3 runs to 13 residues. From germline, CDR1 is SQVTM and CDR2 ANQGSEA. V was trimmed by 4 bases and J by 0 bases, leaving 7 bases between them. The DNA of the CDR3 is TGCAGCGTTGTCGGAGTCTCTGGAAACACCATATATTTT. Translation gives CSVVGVSGNTIYF. Using reference TRBV29-1 and TRBJ1-3 for the parts outside the CDR3, the full variable domain is SAVISQKPSRDICQRGTSLTIQCQVDSQVTMMFWYRQQPGQSLTLIATANQGSEATYESGFVIDKFPISRPNLTFSTLTVSNMSPEDSSIYLCSVVGVSGNTIYFGEGSWLTVV.

The V call is TRBV7-3, the J call TRBJ2-1; 12 bases align to TRBD2. V trimming: 1 base; J trimming: 5 bases; junction bases outside the gene matches: 0. Germline V lookup: CDR1 SGHTA, CDR2 FQGTGA. This CDR3 is 15 amino acids long. The CDR3 is CASSLRLAGDNEQFF. DNA of the CDR3: TGTGCCAGCAGCTTAAGACTAGCGGGGGACAATGAGCAGTTCTTC.

The chain employs TRBV5-1 and TRBJ2-5; TRBD1 might be the D (6 bases). The CDR3 consists of 17 residues. Trimming removed 4 bases at V and 0 bases at J, with 19 bases between. Germline CDR1 and CDR2: SGHRS and YFSETQ. CDR3 nucleotides: TGCGCCAGCAGCCGACTTACAGGGTTTGGGAACCAAGAGACCCAGTACTTC. This gives the protein CASSRLTGFGNQETQYF.

As regards this clone: This may be a read error, as it is one base from a much larger clone. Other DNA sequences in the same sample also yield this CDR3. This chain uses TRBV4-1 with TRBJ2-2; tentatively, D is TRBD1 (6 bases). V was trimmed by 0 bases and J by 2 bases, leaving 7 bases between them. Germline values: CDR1 MGHRA, CDR2 YSYEKL. This CDR3 contains 15 residues. The CDR3 loop is CASSQDGTNTGELFF. In DNA, the CDR3 is TGCGCCAGCAGCCAAGATGGGACAAACACCGGGGAGCTGTTTTTT.

The gene calls are TRBV5-1 and TRBJ2-1, with 10 nucleotides matching TRBD1. This CDR3 is 14 amino acids long. The germline V gene encodes CDR1 SGHRS and CDR2 YFSETQ. V was clipped by 3 bases and J by 5 bases; unmatched bases: 2. The CDR3 region is CASSSGQGNNEQFF. In DNA form, the CDR3 reads TGCGCCAGCAGCTCGGGACAGGGGAACAATGAGCAGTTCTTC.

The chain combines TRBV13 with TRBJ2-3; 12 positions match TRBD2. Per the germline V gene, CDR1 is PRHDT and CDR2 is FYEKMQ (reference sequence). This CDR3 contains 17 residues. The trim removed 5 bases at V and 5 bases at J, leaving 11 bases unmatched. CDR3 nucleotides: TGTGCCAGCAGCCCCATTCTCCTAGCGGGAGGGGGAGATACGCAGTATTTT. Its protein product is CASSPILLAGGGDTQYF.

This clone has a handful of counts. The chain combines TRBV18 with TRBJ1-1; no clear D. The germline V and J ends were trimmed by 3 bases and 7 bases, with 12 bases remaining between them. The CDR3 is made up of 13 amino acids. Per germline, CDR1 KGHSH and CDR2 LQKENI. CDR3 bases: TGTGCCAGCTCACCCTCGAGGGCTAATGAAGCTTTCTTT. Amino acid sequence: CASSPSRANEAFF.

This clone was picked up a small number of times. The chain is built from TRBV19 and TRBJ2-7, with 8 positions matching TRBD1. Trimming removed 1 base from V and 2 bases from J; junction bases left unmatched: 4. Germline CDR1 LNHDA, CDR2 SQIVND (reference sequence). This CDR3 spans 15 amino acids. Written as DNA, the CDR3 is TGTGCCAGTAGTATAGGCACAGGGGGTACCTACGAGCAGTACTTC. Translated, it gives CASSIGTGGTYEQYF.

The chain links TRBV4-1 to TRBJ2-1, with 7 bases fitting TRBD2. CDR1 and CDR2 from the germline V gene are MGHRA and YSYEKL. The CDR3 length is 20 residues. Germline trimming cut 1 base from V and 1 base from J; bases unmatched to any gene: 16. The CDR3 region has the DNA TGCGCCAGCAGCCAAGTAGTAAACCGAGTAGGACTAGGGTCCTACAATGAGCAGTTCTTC. This gives the protein CASSQVVNRVGLGSYNEQFF.

The chain combines TRBV29-1 with TRBJ2-7; D is possibly TRBD2 (6 bases). Looked up from germline, CDR1 is SQVTM and CDR2 is ANQGSEA. There are 13 residues in the CDR3. V was shortened by 4 bases and J by 7 bases, with 17 bases between the two germline ends. DNA of the CDR3: TGCAGCGTTGTCCGGGACTGGACGGGAGAGCAGTACTTC. This codes for CSVVRDWTGEQYF.

The J gene is TRBJ1-4, the V gene TRBV13; a possible D gene is TRBD1 (5 bases). Trimming left V 5 bases short and J 7 bases short, with 23 bases between. Germline CDR1 PRHDT, CDR2 FYEKMQ (reference sequence). The CDR3 spans 17 residues. The CDR3 bases are TGTGCCAGCAGCCCGCGTCGGGGGAGTGGGGCCAGTGAAAAACTGTTTTTT. Residues: CASSPRRGSGASEKLFF.

The genes are TRBV9 and TRBJ1-5; no reliable D call. V was pared by 7 bases and J by 5 bases, with 7 bases between. The length of the CDR3 is 11 residues. Germline values: CDR1 SGDLS, CDR2 YYNGEE. The CDR3 DNA reads as TGTGCCAGCGGAGTCGATCAGCCCCAGCATTTT. Residues: CASGVDQPQHF.

The rearrangement links TRBV30 to TRBJ1-6; a possible D gene is TRBD1 (5 bases). Germline V gene lookup returns CDR1 GTSNPN and CDR2 SVGIG (reference sequence). The CDR3 is 16 amino acids. V lost 3 bases to trimming and J lost 7 bases, with 19 bases between them. The CDR3 coding sequence is TGTGCCTGGAGCAGGACCGGGGGGTCGAGGAATTCACCCCTCCACTTT. Its protein is CAWSRTGGSRNSPLHF. The full variable domain, rest sourced from reference TRBV30 and TRBJ1-6, is SQTIHQWPATLVQPVGSPLSLECTVEGTSNPNLYWYRQAAGRGLQLLFYSVGIGQISSEVPQNLSASRPQDRQFILSSKKLLLSDSGFYLCAWSRTGGSRNSPLHFGNGTRLTVT.

The chain recombines TRBV19 with TRBJ1-1, with D tentatively TRBD1 (5 bases). V shed 3 bases and J shed 5 bases, with 16 bases lying between them. This CDR3 has 15 residues. The germline gives CDR1 LNHDA, CDR2 SQIVND (reference sequence). This chain's CDR3 is CASSISRDGRTEAFF. In nucleotides, the CDR3 is TGTGCCAGTAGTATCTCTCGGGACGGGAGGACTGAAGCTTTCTTT.